This TCR beta chain was retrieved from a study of neurological immune-mediated disorders. CDR1 is SGHAT, CDR2 FQNNGV, per germline. The length of the CDR3 is 13 residues. J lost 8 bases, V lost 5 bases, and 8 bases had no gene match. Points from the study as a whole: When the repertoires were sorted by phylogenetic grouping, those of 18 of 34 multiple sclerosis patients ended up in one related-CDR3 cluster, a possible signature.

The sample holds many counts of this clonotype. Antigen: not known. Unsorted libraries were derived from 2 million PBMCs stored at -80 C. The cDNA came from 5'RACE with 10-nucleotide random UMIs. In TCRdb, the 5' RACE reads were re-called with MiXCR into one record per CDR3 protein. The sample includes approximately 65,000 distinct CDR3 sequences, about 5.2% of them seen just once. Sample: PBMCs. The clonotype was recovered from a human donor with multiple sclerosis. The donor label of this sample is uncertain. This chain joins TRBV11-2 and TRBJ1-2, with 7 bases aligning to TRBD1. CDR3 in amino acids: CASSNRQGWGYTF. The CDR3 region has the DNA TGTGCCAGCAGCAACCGACAGGGCTGGGGCTACACCTTC.